The present TCR beta chain was sequenced within a study of T cell repertoires in cytomegalovirus infection. About the study: Newly reported HLA-C-restricted and thoroughly characterized HLA-B-restricted CMV epitopes were employed. CMV infection and matching HLA type were both indicated by public TCR beta signatures. Findings and caveats of the study: The cumulative frequency of public TCR beta families identified carriers of CMV plus the relevant HLA. HLA-C-restricted CMV clonotypes gave the most frequent clonotype in two of eight donors.

Deletions cut 6 bases from V and 0 bases from J, with 17 bases between. The CDR3 length is 16 residues. CDR1 SEHNR and CDR2 FQNEAQ come from the germline V gene (reference sequence). This clonotype was observed many times. No antigen is known for it. TCRdb fed the reads into MiXCR, producing one record per CDR3 protein. The sample lists 650,000 to 900,000 distinct CDR3 sequences; about 29% were seen once. The J gene is TRBJ2-5, the V gene TRBV7-9; D perhaps matches TRBD2 (6 bases). The specimen comprised cultured CD8+ T cells from PBMCs, sampled from culture after CMV antigen stimulation. This clonotype was sampled from a human donor in good health (CMV status not recorded). Some clones in this sample may be carry-over from other donors' samples. The CDR3 loop reads CASSPTGLSYQETQYF. CDR3 DNA: TGTGCCAGCAGTCCAACGGGACTCTCGTACCAAGAGACCCAGTACTTC.